This TCR beta chain was recovered during a study of STAT5B mutations in CD4+ large granular lymphocyte leukemia. Study-wide results and limits: Patient CD4-sorted repertoires stayed more clonal than healthy ones after leukemic-clone removal. Top patient clones used TRBV06 genes more often: 8/27 versus 2/35 in controls.

The authors' processing: Productive clonotypes were detectable down to 2.59 x 10-5 frequency. Sequencing was performed with immunoSEQ multiplex PCR; in TCRdb, only in-frame clones are kept and a portion is missing. The DNA gave D and trimming, while V, J and clone size come from that table. The sample shows approximately 24,000 clones, around 79% of them seen only once. V lost 3 bases and J 1 base, leaving 9 bases between the germline ends. The CDR3 has 14 residues. CDR1 is SGHTA and CDR2 is FQGNSA in the germline V gene. This clone was seen only a few times. Antigen: not known. The source is a human donor in good health. Sequenced material: CD4+ T cells from blood buffy coats. The chain joins TRBV7-2 to TRBJ1-1; no clear D gene. CDR3 sequence: CASSFGSGNTEAFF. The CDR3 DNA reads TGTGCCAGCAGCTTTGGCAGCGGGAACACTGAAGCTTTCTTT.